The source of this TCR beta chain is a study of blood T cell repertoires in COVID-19 (dated by TCRdb to the early 2020s). The study in broad terms: Collaborator samples came from the United States, Italy and Spain and covered acute and convalescent phases of COVID-19. A freely available public database, intended as a resource for researchers studying the immune response to SARS-CoV-2, is where the repertoires were released. HLA class I and class II types, where available, came from metadata supplied by the sample provider rather than from assay-based typing. Deeply sampled blood TCRbeta repertoires from subjects exposed to, actively infected with, or recovered from COVID-19 were included in the dataset. The samples were drawn from two sources: the first 160 participants of the ongoing ImmuneRACE study, and about 1,300 subjects contributed by 6 global collaborators. The material from the prospective study consisted of cDNA or gDNA derived from T cells, B-cell-depleted T cells, or PBMCs. A de-identified subject ID, COVID-19 status, age in years and sex were almost always included in the sample metadata. Paper-wide results and their limitations: How much clinical and demographic metadata was included differed by source and by participant, and the metadata was provided uncurated.

One collaborating source in Seattle enrolled patients during active infection and followed them longitudinally through the course of disease. The collaborating institutions used their own protocols to collect whole blood in K2EDTA tubes. For TCRbeta analysis, collaborator samples were shipped as frozen whole blood, as isolated PBMCs, or as DNA extracted from either sample type. This clone occurred a few times. Its cognate antigen has yet to be identified. Per-base qualities were not stored, and no clone one base away is much larger. Relative to germline, V is missing 3 bases and J is missing 6 bases, with 2 bases of the junction outside any gene match. CDR3 length: 12 amino acids, cysteine to phenylalanine. The retained sequence is limited to the CDR3, 36 bases, with the frame set at the first base. Taken from the germline V gene, the CDR1 and CDR2 loops are SGDLS and YYNGEE. The immunoSEQ Assay, a bias-controlled multiplex PCR, was used to amplify TCRbeta CDR3 regions from genomic DNA. Regarding the original processing steps: Nucleated cell counts per sample were estimated from amplification of reference gene primers within the assay. To quantify the absolute abundance of each unique TCRbeta CDR3 rearrangement, sequence reads were collapsed and filtered. For each sample, productive Simpson clonality was calculated as the square root of Simpson's diversity index across productive rearrangements. TCRdb stores this immuneACCESS table with in-frame sequences only. Part of the clones is absent; in the studies checked, under half of the shortfall reflects unresolved V genes, and no reason is known for the rest. V and J calls and clone size follow that table, whereas D and trimming were derived from the DNA. The sample table contains more than 200,000 clones; only one count was recorded for about 87% of them. Around 6.5% of the sample goes to the ten largest clones.

The clonotype originates from a woman aged 25 to 39 with COVID-19, enrolled during active disease. The sequenced material came from peripheral blood. This sequence uses TRBV9 and TRBJ2-7; a stretch of 8 junction bases matches TRBD1. CDR3 sequence: CASSGQGFEQYF. The nucleotides are TGTGCCAGCAGCGGACAGGGGTTCGAGCAGTACTTC.